The 14 T cell receptor beta chains below were found in one sample sequenced in a study of T cell repertoires in cytomegalovirus infection. From the reads, TCRdb called clonotypes with MiXCR, one entry per CDR3 protein. Of hundreds of thousands of distinct CDR3 sequences detected, roughly 20% appear once; the ten largest clones hold 8.5% to 10%. The source material was PBMCs. These receptors originate from a human donor in good health (CMV status not recorded). Some clones in this sample may be carry-over from other donors' samples.

The chain has TRBV12-3 or TRBV12-4 and TRBJ2-1; D perhaps matches TRBD2 (5 bases). The CDR3 covers 18 residues. The V end was cut by 4 bases, the J end by 0 bases, with 19 bases between. The CDR3 sequence is CASSSPLAGWSSYNEQFF. Written as DNA, the CDR3 is TGTGCCAGCAGTTCCCCCCTTGCGGGTTGGAGCTCCTACAATGAGCAGTTCTTC.

This clonotype has at least ten counts. The genes are TRBV15 and TRBJ2-7; TRBD2 matches 13 bases. The CDR3 has 16 residues. Trimming took 1 base from V and 1 from J; bases not matched to a gene: 1. CDR1 LNHNV and CDR2 YYDKDF come from the germline V gene (reference sequence). CDR3 residues: CATSRGLAGGSYEQYF. The CDR3 nucleotides are TGTGCCACCAGCAGAGGACTAGCGGGAGGTTCCTACGAGCAGTACTTC.

The V and J genes are TRBV4-3 and TRBJ2-7; D is perhaps TRBD1 (6 bases). Germline V gene data show CDR1 as LGHNA and CDR2 as YSLEER. Trimming left V 4 bases short and J 5 bases short, with 12 bases between. The CDR3 has 13 residues. For the CDR3, the DNA is TGCGCCAGCAGCCTGAAGGGGGTCCACGAGCAGTACTTC. Translation gives CASSLKGVHEQYF.

The sample holds many counts of this clonotype. The CDR3 coding sequence is TGTGCCAGCAGTTTACTTTCCCTTTCTGGAAACACCATATATTTT. Protein: CASSLLSLSGNTIYF. The chain has TRBV28 and TRBJ1-3, with no clear D. Trimming removed 2 bases from V and 1 base from J, with 9 bases in between. This CDR3 has 15 amino acids. CDR1 is MDHEN, CDR2 SYDVKM, per germline.

Ten or more counts support this clonotype. This rearrangement joins TRBV7-6 to TRBJ1-3; D perhaps matches TRBD1 (5 bases). The germline V gene encodes CDR1 SGHVS and CDR2 FNYEAQ. Trimming stripped 5 bases from V and 0 bases from J, with 8 bases between. The CDR3 contains 14 residues. CDR3 in amino acids: CASSPGTSGNTIYF. The DNA for the CDR3 is TGTGCCAGCAGCCCGGGGACCTCTGGAAACACCATATATTTT.

This clonotype has only a few counts. The chain joins TRBV11-2 to TRBJ2-7; D call uncertain. The germline V gene encodes CDR1 SGHAT and CDR2 FQNNGV. The CDR3 contains 15 residues. V shed 1 base and J shed 6 bases, with 16 bases lying between them. CDR3 protein: CASSLAVTPVGEQYF. CDR3 nucleotides: TGTGCCAGCAGCTTAGCCGTGACTCCCGTGGGCGAGCAGTACTTC.

The sample holds many counts of this clonotype. The CDR3 DNA reads TGTGCCAGCCTCGAATACGGGGGCCCTAGCACAGATACGCAGTATTTT. Protein: CASLEYGGPSTDTQYF. The chain has TRBV11-2 and TRBJ2-3; TRBD1 or TRBD2 may be the D gene (6 bases each). The CDR3 consists of 16 residues. Germline values: CDR1 SGHAT, CDR2 FQNNGV. Trimming shortened V by 8 bases and J by 0 bases, and 18 bases separated the two germline ends.

J is TRBJ1-2 and V is TRBV7-4; TRBD1 aligns across 8 bases. The CDR3 has 14 residues. Losses at the gene ends were 4 bases for V and 5 bases for J; bases not matched to a gene: 6. The germline V gene encodes CDR1 SGHVT and CDR2 SQSDAQ. In DNA, the CDR3 is TGTGCCAGCAGCTCCGGACAGGGCCCTTATGGCTACACCTTC. As protein: CASSSGQGPYGYTF.

In this sample, this clonotype turned up a few times. The rearrangement links TRBV6-2 or TRBV6-3 to TRBJ2-5; 8 bases agree with TRBD1. The CDR3 contains 15 residues. From germline, CDR1 is MNHEY and CDR2 SVGEGT. V was pared by 4 bases and J by 3 bases, with 7 bases of the junction left unmatched. The CDR3, as DNA: TGTGCCAGCAGTTCAGGGGGCGCTGGGGAAGAGACCCAGTACTTC. This gives the protein CASSSGGAGEETQYF.

This clonotype was recorded once. This chain uses TRBV7-9 with TRBJ2-7, with D perhaps given as TRBD1 or TRBD2 (6 bases each). The germline gives CDR1 SEHNR, CDR2 FQNEAQ (reference sequence). Trimming removed 11 bases from V and 7 bases from J, with 18 bases in between. The CDR3 contains 12 residues. DNA for the CDR3: TGTGCCGTCGCAGGGGACCGGGGGGAGCAGTACTTC. Encoded protein: CAVAGDRGEQYF.

This clonotype was found a few times. This rearrangement joins TRBV24-1 to TRBJ2-1, with TRBD2 matching over 9 bases. The CDR3 is made up of 18 amino acids. V was clipped by 3 bases and J by 0 bases; unmatched bases: 8. The germline gives CDR1 KGHDR, CDR2 SFDVKD. The chain's CDR3 is CATSDNQAGGFSYNEQFF. The DNA for the CDR3 is TGTGCCACCAGTGATAACCAAGCGGGGGGTTTCTCCTACAATGAGCAGTTCTTC.

This clonotype turned up a few times. The CDR3 spells CAIRTIAGVGEQYF. The CDR3 nucleotides read TGTGCCATCAGGACGATAGCGGGAGTAGGCGAGCAGTACTTC. The chain joins TRBV10-3 to TRBJ2-7; the match to TRBD2 covers 9 bases. V dropped 6 bases and J dropped 6; count of bases not matched to a gene: 9. Germline assignment: CDR1 ENHRY and CDR2 SYGVKD. The CDR3 spans 14 residues.

This clonotype was seen a handful of times. The chain is built from TRBV11-2 and TRBJ2-3; D not certain. The V and J ends lost 4 bases and 6 bases respectively, with 8 bases between them. The CDR3 contains 12 residues. Germline loops: CDR1 SGHAT, CDR2 FQNNGV. The chain's CDR3 is CASSSQRDTQYF. In nucleotides, the CDR3 is TGTGCCAGCAGCTCGCAAAGGGATACGCAGTATTTT.

V gene TRBV3-1 combines with J gene TRBJ1-1; D perhaps matches TRBD1 (6 bases). The CDR3 contains 13 residues. Germline assignment: CDR1 LGHDT and CDR2 YNNKEL (reference sequence). V was trimmed by 4 bases and J by 8 bases, leaving 14 bases between them. CDR3 sequence (DNA): TGTGCCAGCAGCCCGACAACAGGGATAGAAGCTTTCTTT. Translated: CASSPTTGIEAFF.